A selection of T cell receptor beta chains follows, all from one sample in a study of T cells in localized non-small cell lung cancer. The data were produced by immunoSEQ multiplex PCR, yet TCRdb's version contains in-frame clones alone and is incomplete. The table records around 94,000 clones, about nine tenths of them present only once. Material: peripheral blood, obtained before any cancer treatment. These receptors all come from a man between 40 and 75 years old with stage I squamous cell lung carcinoma. The CDR3 runs from the conserved cysteine through the conserved F or W. The order of the fields is clone size, V gene, J gene, D gene, CDR3 DNA, CDR3 protein. D genes are given only for firm matches. Clone size is shown for a subset of rows, as once, few, many or a class of expanded clone.

>NA|TRBV6-4|TRBJ1-2|TRBD1
TGTGCCAGCAGGGGGACAGCCTCCTATGGCTACACCTTC
CASRGTASYGYTF
>NA|TRBV2|TRBJ2-1|NA
TGTGCCAGCAGTTTTTCTGGGCTTAACAATGAGCAGTTCTTC
CASSFSGLNNEQFF
>NA|TRBV7-2|TRBJ2-7|TRBD1
TGTGCCAGCAGCTTTACGGGGACAGGGGTGTTCTACGAGCAGTACTTC
CASSFTGTGVFYEQYF
>NA|TRBV10-3|TRBJ2-1|NA
TGTGCCATCAGGATAGTTAATGAGCAGTTCTTC
CAIRIVNEQFF
>NA|TRBV19|TRBJ2-7|TRBD1
TGTGCCAGTAGTATCGGACAGGGGGAGAGCGAGCAGTACTTC
CASSIGQGESEQYF
>NA|TRBV10-3|TRBJ2-1|TRBD1
TGTGCCATCAGTGAAGGGGACAGGGGAACGAAGCAGTTCTTC
CAISEGDRGTKQFF
>few|TRBV4-2|TRBJ2-3|TRBD2
TGTGCCAGCAGCCAAGAACCGGGACTAGCGGGGATAACGCAGTATTTT
CASSQEPGLAGITQYF
>NA|TRBV19|TRBJ1-4|NA
TGTGCCAGCTGGGCCGAGGCTCTGGGTGAAAAACTGTTTTTT
CASWAEALGEKLFF
>NA|TRBV28|TRBJ1-1|TRBD1
TGTGCCAGCAGTCTCGGGGACAGCCGGAACACTGAAGCTTTCTTT
CASSLGDSRNTEAFF
>NA|TRBV19|TRBJ2-2|TRBD1
TGTGCCAGTAGGCTCCCCAGGGGGAGAGGGGACACCGGGGAGCTGTTTTTT
CASRLPRGRGDTGELFF
>NA|TRBV15|TRBJ2-7|NA
TGTGCCACCAGCAGATCAATATCACAAGTAGAGCAGTACTTC
CATSRSISQVEQYF
>NA|TRBV6-1|TRBJ1-1|NA
TGTGCCAGTCGGACAGCCGTGAACACTGAAGCTTTCTTT
CASRTAVNTEAFF
>NA|TRBV5-6|TRBJ2-2|NA
TGTGCCAGCAGCTCTACCAGAGGCACCGGGGAGCTGTTTTTT
CASSSTRGTGELFF
>NA|TRBV6-6|TRBJ1-1|NA
TGTGCCAGCATCGACCGGACTTTAAACACTGAAGCTTTCTTT
CASIDRTLNTEAFF
>NA|TRBV5-4|TRBJ1-2|TRBD1
TGTGCCAGCAGCTACCAACAGGGGGCGAACTATGGCTACACCTTC
CASSYQQGANYGYTF
>NA|TRBV28|TRBJ2-6|NA
TGTGCCAGCAGTTTGGTCGGACAGACGGGCTCTGGGGCCAACGTCCTGACTTTC
CASSLVGQTGSGANVLTF
>NA|TRBV5-6|TRBJ2-7|TRBD1
TGTGCCAGCAGTCTTCGGGGGACAGGGTCTTTGCAGTACTTC
CASSLRGTGSLQYF
>NA|TRBV9|TRBJ2-5|NA
TGTGCCAGCAGCGTAGGCCCAGGGACGGTGGAGACCCAGTACTTC
CASSVGPGTVETQYF
>NA|TRBV9|TRBJ1-1|NA
TGTGCCAGCAGCCCCCGGGGGTCGGGTTTGACTGAAGCTTTCTTT
CASSPRGSGLTEAFF
>NA|TRBV7-9|TRBJ1-2|TRBD1
TGTGCCAGCAGCCCCCGGGACAGCGCTAACTATGGCTACACCTTC
CASSPRDSANYGYTF
>NA|TRBV29-1|TRBJ2-7|NA
TGCAGCGTTGTCGGCAGGGACTGGTACGAGCAGTACTTC
CSVVGRDWYEQYF
>NA|TRBV11-3|TRBJ2-5|TRBD2
TGTGCCAGCAGCTCCGGGACCTTAGCGGGACAAGAGACCCAGTACTTC
CASSSGTLAGQETQYF
>NA|TRBV14|TRBJ1-2|NA
TGTGCCAGCAGCCTTGGGTCGAGCTACACCTTC
CASSLGSSYTF
>NA|TRBV5-1|TRBJ1-5|NA
TGCGCCAGCAGCTTGTTTGGGGACAGCAATCAGCCCCAGCATTTT
CASSLFGDSNQPQHF
>NA|TRBV7-9|TRBJ1-5|NA
TGTGCCAGCAGCTTACGCCAAAATCAGCCCCAGCATTTT
CASSLRQNQPQHF
>NA|TRBV5-4|TRBJ2-5|TRBD1
TGTGCCAGCAGCATTGACAGGGGAGAGACCCAGTACTTC
CASSIDRGETQYF
>few|TRBV19|TRBJ1-5|TRBD1
TGTGCCAGTATCCCGACAGGGAGTAGCAATCAGCCCCAGCATTTT
CASIPTGSSNQPQHF
>NA|TRBV9|TRBJ2-1|NA
TGTGCCAGCAGCCCCCACATGAGCGCGAGCTCCTACAATGAGCAGTTCTTC
CASSPHMSASSYNEQFF
>once|TRBV13|TRBJ2-7|NA
TGTGCCAGCAGCGAAAGGGGAAGGACCATCGACGAGCAGTACTTC
CASSERGRTIDEQYF
>NA|TRBV4-2|TRBJ1-2|TRBD1
TGTGCCAGCAGCCAAGAAGGGACAGGGACCTATGGCTACACCTTC
CASSQEGTGTYGYTF
>NA|TRBV19|TRBJ1-6|TRBD1
TGTGCCAGTACACCAGACAGGGCTCGGAATTCACCCCTCCACTTT
CASTPDRARNSPLHF
>NA|TRBV6-1|TRBJ1-3|TRBD1
TGTGCCAGTGAGACAGGGGGCATGAACACCATATATTTT
CASETGGMNTIYF
>NA|TRBV7-8|TRBJ1-2|NA
TGTGCCAGCAGCGCATACGAAGGGGTCTATGGCTACACCTTC
CASSAYEGVYGYTF
>NA|TRBV5-4|TRBJ2-7|TRBD1
TGTGCCAGCAGCAAGGCCGGGACAGGGGGTTACGAGCAGTACTTC
CASSKAGTGGYEQYF
>once|TRBV28|TRBJ2-5|NA
TGTGCCAGCCTCCCCCCGGGACAAGGGAGGGAGACCCAGTACTTC
CASLPPGQGRETQYF